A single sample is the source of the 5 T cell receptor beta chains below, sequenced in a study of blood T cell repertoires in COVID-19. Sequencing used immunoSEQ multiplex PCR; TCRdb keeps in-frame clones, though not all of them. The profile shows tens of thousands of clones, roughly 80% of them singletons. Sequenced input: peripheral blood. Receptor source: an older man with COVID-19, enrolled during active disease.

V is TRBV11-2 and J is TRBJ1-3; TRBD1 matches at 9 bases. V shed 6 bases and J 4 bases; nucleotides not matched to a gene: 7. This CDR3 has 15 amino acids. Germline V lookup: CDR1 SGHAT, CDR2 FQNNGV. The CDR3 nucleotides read TGTGCCAGCAGATCAGACAGGGGGTCAGGAAACACCATATATTTT. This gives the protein CASRSDRGSGNTIYF.

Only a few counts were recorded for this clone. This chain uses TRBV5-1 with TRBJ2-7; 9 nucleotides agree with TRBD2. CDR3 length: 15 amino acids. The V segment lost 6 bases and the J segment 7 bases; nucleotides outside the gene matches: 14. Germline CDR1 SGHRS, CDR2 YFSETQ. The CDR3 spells CASNPTSSGAGEQYF. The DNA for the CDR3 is TGCGCCAGCAACCCAACCTCTAGCGGGGCTGGGGAGCAGTACTTC.

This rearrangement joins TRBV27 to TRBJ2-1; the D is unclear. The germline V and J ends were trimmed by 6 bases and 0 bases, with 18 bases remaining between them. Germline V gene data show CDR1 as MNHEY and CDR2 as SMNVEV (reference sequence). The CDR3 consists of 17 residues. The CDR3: CASRPLVALSSYNEQFF. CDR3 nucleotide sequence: TGTGCCAGCAGGCCCCTAGTCGCGCTGAGCTCCTACAATGAGCAGTTCTTC.

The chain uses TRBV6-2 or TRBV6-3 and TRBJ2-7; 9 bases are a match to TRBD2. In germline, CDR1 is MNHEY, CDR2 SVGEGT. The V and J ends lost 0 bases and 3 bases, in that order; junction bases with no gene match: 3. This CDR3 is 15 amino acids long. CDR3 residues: CASSYSGGGDYEQYF. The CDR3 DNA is TGTGCCAGCAGTTACTCAGGCGGGGGGGACTACGAGCAGTACTTC.

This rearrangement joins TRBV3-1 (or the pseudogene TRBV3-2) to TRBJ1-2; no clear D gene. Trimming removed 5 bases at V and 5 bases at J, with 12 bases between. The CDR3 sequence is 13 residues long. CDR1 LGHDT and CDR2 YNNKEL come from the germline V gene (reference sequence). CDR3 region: CASSGRRAYGYTF. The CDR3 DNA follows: TGTGCCAGCAGCGGGCGCCGAGCTTATGGCTACACCTTC.